This TCR beta chain is drawn from a study of early T cells in non-severe SARS-CoV-2 infection. TCRdb independently ran MiXCR on the 5' RACE reads; one entry per CDR3 protein. The data hold about 56,000 distinct CDR3 sequences, with about 16% observed a single time. This clonotype was counted many times. The CDR3 spans 16 residues. V was pared by 2 bases and J by 5 bases, with 5 bases of the junction left unmatched. Germline values: CDR1 MGHRA, CDR2 YSYEKL. The sequencing used whole blood, collected at baseline. The chain has TRBV4-1 and TRBJ2-2, with 10 bases fitting TRBD2. The TCR sequence derives from an adult who was a healthcare worker with PCR-confirmed SARS-CoV-2 infection or an uninfected control (not recorded which). CDR3 coding DNA: TGCGCCAGCAGCCAACTAGCGGGGGTTCGGACCGGGGAGCTGTTTTTT. Protein: CASSQLAGVRTGELFF.